This note documents a single T cell receptor beta chain sequence. In the study's own analysis: Nucleated cell number was recorded as an estimate derived from reference gene primer amplification. Some clones are missing from TCRdb's copy, which holds only in-frame ones; the method was immunoSEQ multiplex PCR. V and J calls plus clone size are reproduced from that table; the DNA served to infer D and trimming. The table lists roughly 110,000 clones, 88% of them singletons. The data were obtained in a study of blood T cell repertoires in COVID-19. Study-level background: Samples came from the United States, Italy and Spain, spanning acute and convalescent COVID-19. PBMCs, B-cell-depleted T cells, or T cells provided the cDNA or gDNA that made up the material.

The V gene's germline CDR1 is SEHNR and CDR2 FQNEAQ (reference sequence). The CDR3 is made up of 16 amino acids. The ends were cut back, 2 bases at V and 0 bases at J, with 11 bases in the middle. Material for sequencing was peripheral blood. The clonotype was recovered from a man aged 45-65 years with active or convalescent COVID-19. The V and J genes are TRBV7-9 and TRBJ2-4, with TRBD2 as a possible D gene (5 bases). For the CDR3, the DNA is TGTGCCAGCAGCTTATCGGGAAGGACAGCCAAAAACATTCAGTACTTC. Translation gives CASSLSGRTAKNIQYF.